Below, one T cell receptor (beta chain) is given with its context. Its cognate antigen has yet to be identified. Within one base of it there is no much larger clone, and no base qualities were kept. The trial excluded patients who had a history of autoimmune disease or who were on systemic immunosuppression. Peripheral blood for TCR sequencing was collected from all dose cohorts at baseline, on cycle 4 day 1, and on cycle 7 day 1. Samples came from an open-label, multicenter, first-in-human phase I dose-escalation trial of ivuxolimab. Adults with locally advanced or metastatic melanoma, renal cell, hepatocellular, or head and neck squamous cell carcinoma were enrolled in the trial. Before TCR sequencing, CD4+ and CD8+ T cells were separately sorted from peripheral blood. The data were obtained in a study of OX40 agonist ivuxolimab in advanced cancers. Some background on the complete study: Ivuxolimab was an agonistic, fully human IgG2 monoclonal antibody directed against OX40 (CD134), a costimulatory receptor. Intravenous ivuxolimab was administered to patients every 2 weeks at six dose levels: 0.01, 0.1, 0.3, 1.5, 3 and 10 mg/kg. Of the roughly 52 dose-escalation patients, hepatocellular carcinoma was present in approximately 20, melanoma in some 15, renal cell carcinoma in 9 and head and neck cancer in 9. A male proportion of roughly 80% and a mean age of roughly 58 years, ranging from roughly 23 to 90, were recorded for the dose-escalation cohort. Patients were allowed to have had prior anti-PD-1, anti-PD-L1 or anti-CTLA-4 therapy, and around 43% of the dose-escalation patients had been treated with checkpoint inhibitors. Partial responses were achieved by three dose-escalation patients, of whom one had hepatocellular carcinoma and two had cutaneous melanoma. Peripheral TCRbeta sequencing aimed to test whether ivuxolimab altered TCR sequence diversity and caused clonal T-cell expansion. The monotherapy dose-escalation portion (N ≈ 55 patients) of the phase I ivuxolimab trial is reported in the paper.

Unmatched junction bases come to 7, with V trimmed by 8 bases and J by 9 bases. CDR1 and CDR2 are drawn from the germline V gene: MDHEN, SYDVKM. The CDR3 numbers 14 residues from cysteine through phenylalanine. Only the CDR3 DNA stays, 42 bases, in frame from base 1. To sequence the TCRbeta CDR3 region, genomic DNA was isolated from the sorted cells. The immunoSEQ Assay was used to sequence the TCRbeta CDR3 regions. TCRdb obtained this table from immuneACCESS and retained in-frame rearrangements with V and J assigned. These tables miss some clones; where compared with another copy, unresolved V genes account for less than half of the shortfall, and the remainder is unexplained. The sample contains around 59,000 clones, roughly nine tenths of them found a single time. The ten largest clones capture approximately 13% of the sample. The study at large found these results: After ivuxolimab, expanded clones were on average more numerous among CD8+ T cells than among CD4+ T cells. Low levels of normalized T-cell clonal expansion were also shown by some nonresponding patients. At doses of 0.1 to 3.0 mg/kg, clonal expansion of both CD4+ and CD8+ T cells in blood was seen between baseline and week 6. Antigen specificity was not determined for the clonally expanded peripheral T cells. In the 0.1-3.0 mg/kg groups, partial responders had among the lowest normalized peripheral clonal expansion, particularly in CD8+ T cells.

The chain is made from TRBV28 and TRBJ2-1; 13 bases in the junction line up with TRBD2. Sequences were derived from CD4+ or CD8+ T cells sorted from blood, sampled in a trial of the OX40 agonist ivuxolimab. The sequence derives from an adult with an advanced solid tumor such as melanoma, head and neck, liver or kidney cancer. The nucleotide sequence is given as TGTGCCAGCCTGGGACTAGCGGGATATCGTGAGCAGTTCTTC. The resulting protein is CASLGLAGYREQFF.